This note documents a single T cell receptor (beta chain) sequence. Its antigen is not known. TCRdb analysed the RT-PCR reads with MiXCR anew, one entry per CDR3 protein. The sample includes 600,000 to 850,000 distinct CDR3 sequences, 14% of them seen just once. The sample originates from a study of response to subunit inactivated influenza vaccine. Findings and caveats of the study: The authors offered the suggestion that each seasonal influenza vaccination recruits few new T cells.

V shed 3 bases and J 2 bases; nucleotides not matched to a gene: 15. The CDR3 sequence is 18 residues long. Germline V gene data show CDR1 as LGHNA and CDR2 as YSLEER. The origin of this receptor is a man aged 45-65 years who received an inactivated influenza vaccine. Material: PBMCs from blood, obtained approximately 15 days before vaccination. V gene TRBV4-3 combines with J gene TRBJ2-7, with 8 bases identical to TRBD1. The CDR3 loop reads CASSQNWGRTGPTYEQYF. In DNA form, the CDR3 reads TGCGCCAGCAGCCAGAACTGGGGGCGGACAGGGCCAACCTACGAGCAGTACTTC.